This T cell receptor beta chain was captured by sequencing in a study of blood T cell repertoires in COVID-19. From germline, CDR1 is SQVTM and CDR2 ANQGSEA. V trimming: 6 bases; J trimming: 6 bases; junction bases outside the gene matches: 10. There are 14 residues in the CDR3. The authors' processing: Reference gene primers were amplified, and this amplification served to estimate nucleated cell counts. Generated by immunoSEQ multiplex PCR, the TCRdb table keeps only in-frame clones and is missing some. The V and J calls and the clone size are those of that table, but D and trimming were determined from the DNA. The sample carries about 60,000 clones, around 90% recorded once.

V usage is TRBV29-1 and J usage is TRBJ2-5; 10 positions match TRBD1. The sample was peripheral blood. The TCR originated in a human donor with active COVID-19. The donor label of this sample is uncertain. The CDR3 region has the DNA TGCAGCGTGGGAGGACAGGGGGGGGGACAGACCCAGTACTTC. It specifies CSVGGQGGGQTQYF.